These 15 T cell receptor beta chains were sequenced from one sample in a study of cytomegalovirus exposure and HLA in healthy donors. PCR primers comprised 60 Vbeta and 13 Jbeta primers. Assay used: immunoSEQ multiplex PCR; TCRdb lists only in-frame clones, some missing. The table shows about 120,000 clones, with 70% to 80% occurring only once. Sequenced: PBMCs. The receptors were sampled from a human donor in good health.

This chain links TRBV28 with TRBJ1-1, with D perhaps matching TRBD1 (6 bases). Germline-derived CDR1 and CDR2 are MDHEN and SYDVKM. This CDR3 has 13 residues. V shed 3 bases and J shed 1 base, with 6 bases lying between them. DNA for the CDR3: TGTGCCAGCAGTTTGGGACAGAACACTGAAGCTTTCTTT. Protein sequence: CASSLGQNTEAFF.

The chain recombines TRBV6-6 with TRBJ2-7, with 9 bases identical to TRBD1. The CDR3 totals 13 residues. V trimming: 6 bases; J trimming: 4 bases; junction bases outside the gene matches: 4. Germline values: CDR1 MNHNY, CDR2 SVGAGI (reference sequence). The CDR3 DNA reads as TGTGCCAGCAGATTGGGACAGGGTTACGAGCAGTACTTC. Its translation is CASRLGQGYEQYF.

CDR3 sequence reads: CASSLYESQETQYF. The CDR3 DNA is TGCGCCAGCAGCTTGTACGAGAGCCAAGAGACCCAGTACTTC. The chain couples TRBV5-1 to TRBJ2-5; D ambiguous. Germline V lookup: CDR1 SGHRS, CDR2 YFSETQ. Trimming removed 1 base from V and 1 base from J, with 8 bases in between. The CDR3 has 14 residues.

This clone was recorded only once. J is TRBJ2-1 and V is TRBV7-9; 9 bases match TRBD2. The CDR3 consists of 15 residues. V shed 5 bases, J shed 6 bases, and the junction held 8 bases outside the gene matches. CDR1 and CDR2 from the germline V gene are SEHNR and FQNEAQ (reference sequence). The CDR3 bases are TGTGCCAGCAGCCAGACTAGCGGAAGACCCAATGAGCAGTTCTTC. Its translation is CASSQTSGRPNEQFF.

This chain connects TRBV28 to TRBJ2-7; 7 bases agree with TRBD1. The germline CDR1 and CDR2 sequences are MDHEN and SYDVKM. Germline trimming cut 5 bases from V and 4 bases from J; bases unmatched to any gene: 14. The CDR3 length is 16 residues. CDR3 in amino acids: CASSPSTGPDVYEQYF. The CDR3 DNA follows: TGTGCCAGCAGTCCATCGACAGGGCCGGATGTTTACGAGCAGTACTTC.

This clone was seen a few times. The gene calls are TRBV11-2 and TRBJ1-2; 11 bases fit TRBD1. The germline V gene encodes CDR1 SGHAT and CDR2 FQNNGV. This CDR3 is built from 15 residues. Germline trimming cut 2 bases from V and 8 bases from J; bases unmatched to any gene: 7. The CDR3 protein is CASSLPGQGAKGYTF. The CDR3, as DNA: TGTGCCAGCAGCTTACCAGGACAGGGGGCAAAGGGCTACACCTTC.

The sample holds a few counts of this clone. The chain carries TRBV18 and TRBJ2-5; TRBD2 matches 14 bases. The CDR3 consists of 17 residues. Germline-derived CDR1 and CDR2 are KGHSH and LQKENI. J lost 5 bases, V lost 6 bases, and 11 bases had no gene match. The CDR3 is CASSRLAGGPGDETQYF. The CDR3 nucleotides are TGTGCCAGCTCGCGACTAGCGGGGGGGCCGGGAGACGAGACCCAGTACTTC.

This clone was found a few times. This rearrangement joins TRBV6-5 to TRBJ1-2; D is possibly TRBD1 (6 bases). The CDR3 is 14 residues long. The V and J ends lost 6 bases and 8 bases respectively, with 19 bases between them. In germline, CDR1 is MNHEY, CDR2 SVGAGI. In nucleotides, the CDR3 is TGTGCCAGCAGGTCCACTCTACAGGGCGACGGCTACACCTTC. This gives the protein CASRSTLQGDGYTF.

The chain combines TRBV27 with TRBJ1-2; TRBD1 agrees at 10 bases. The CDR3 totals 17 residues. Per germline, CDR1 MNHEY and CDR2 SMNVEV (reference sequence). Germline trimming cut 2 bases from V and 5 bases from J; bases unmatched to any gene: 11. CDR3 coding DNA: TGTGCCAGCAGTTTACGAAGCCGCGGGACAGGGGCTTATGGCTACACCTTC. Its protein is CASSLRSRGTGAYGYTF.

CDR3 loop: CASSDCAGLADNEQFF. CDR3 DNA: TGTGCCAGCAGCGATTGCGCCGGACTAGCGGACAATGAGCAGTTCTTC. This chain uses TRBV5-7 with TRBJ2-1; 10 nucleotides agree with TRBD2. TRBV5-7 is identified as an open reading frame with a role that is uncertain. V gave up 4 bases and J gave up 5 bases; unmatched junction bases: 9. The CDR3 covers 16 residues.

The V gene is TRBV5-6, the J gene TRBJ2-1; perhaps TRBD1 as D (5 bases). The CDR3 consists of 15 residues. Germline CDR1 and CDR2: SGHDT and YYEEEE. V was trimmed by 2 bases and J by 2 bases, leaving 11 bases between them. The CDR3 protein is CASSLSQGTYNEQFF. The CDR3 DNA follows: TGTGCCAGCAGCTTAAGTCAGGGCACCTACAATGAGCAGTTCTTC.

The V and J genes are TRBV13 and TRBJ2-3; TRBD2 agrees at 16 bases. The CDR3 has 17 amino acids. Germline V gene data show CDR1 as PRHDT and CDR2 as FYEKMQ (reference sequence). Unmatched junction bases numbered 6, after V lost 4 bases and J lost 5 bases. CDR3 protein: CASSSTGTSGGGDTQYF. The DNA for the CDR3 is TGTGCCAGCAGCTCGACCGGGACTAGCGGGGGGGGAGATACGCAGTATTTT.

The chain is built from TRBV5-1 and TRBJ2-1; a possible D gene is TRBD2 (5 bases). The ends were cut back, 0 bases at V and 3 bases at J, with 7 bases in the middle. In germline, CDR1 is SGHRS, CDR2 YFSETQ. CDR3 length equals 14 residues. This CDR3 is CASSLGTYYNEQFF. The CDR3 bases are TGCGCCAGCAGCTTGGGGACTTACTACAATGAGCAGTTCTTC.

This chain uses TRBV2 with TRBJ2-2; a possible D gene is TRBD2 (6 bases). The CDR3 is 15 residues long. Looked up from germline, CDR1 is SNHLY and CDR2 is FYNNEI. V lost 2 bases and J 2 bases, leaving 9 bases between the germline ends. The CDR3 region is CASSEQDYNTGELFF. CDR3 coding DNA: TGTGCCAGCAGTGAACAGGACTACAACACCGGGGAGCTGTTTTTT.

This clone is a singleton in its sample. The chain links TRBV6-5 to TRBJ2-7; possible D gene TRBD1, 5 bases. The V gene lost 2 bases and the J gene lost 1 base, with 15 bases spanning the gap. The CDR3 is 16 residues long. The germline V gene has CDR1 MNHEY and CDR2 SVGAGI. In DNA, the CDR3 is TGTGCCAGCAGTTACGCGGATTTCAGGGAATCCTACGAGCAGTACTTC. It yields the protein CASSYADFRESYEQYF.